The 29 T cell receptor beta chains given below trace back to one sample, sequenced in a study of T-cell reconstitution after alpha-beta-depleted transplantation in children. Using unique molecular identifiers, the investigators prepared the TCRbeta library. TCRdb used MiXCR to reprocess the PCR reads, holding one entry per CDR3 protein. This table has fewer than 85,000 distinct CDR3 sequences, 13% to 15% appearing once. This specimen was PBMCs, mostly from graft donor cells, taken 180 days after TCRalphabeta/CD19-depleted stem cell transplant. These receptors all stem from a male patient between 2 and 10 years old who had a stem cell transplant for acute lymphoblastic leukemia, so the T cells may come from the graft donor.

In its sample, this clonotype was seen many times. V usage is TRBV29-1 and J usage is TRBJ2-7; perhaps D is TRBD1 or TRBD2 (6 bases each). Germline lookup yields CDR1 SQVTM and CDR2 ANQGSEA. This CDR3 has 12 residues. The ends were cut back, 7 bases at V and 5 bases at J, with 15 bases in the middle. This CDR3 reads CSASDGGDEQYF. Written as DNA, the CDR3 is TGCAGCGCCTCGGACGGGGGCGACGAGCAGTACTTC.

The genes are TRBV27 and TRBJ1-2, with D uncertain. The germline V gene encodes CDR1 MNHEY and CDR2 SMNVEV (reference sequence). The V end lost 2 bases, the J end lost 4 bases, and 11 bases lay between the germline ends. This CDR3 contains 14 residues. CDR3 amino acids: CASSLKQSSYGYTF. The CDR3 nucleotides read TGTGCCAGCAGTTTAAAGCAGAGCTCCTATGGCTACACCTTC.

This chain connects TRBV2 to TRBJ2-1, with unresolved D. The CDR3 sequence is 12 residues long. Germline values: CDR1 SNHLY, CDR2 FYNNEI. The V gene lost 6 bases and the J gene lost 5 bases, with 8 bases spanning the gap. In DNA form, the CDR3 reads TGTGCCAGCAGCGGAAGGGACAATGAGCAGTTCTTC. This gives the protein CASSGRDNEQFF.

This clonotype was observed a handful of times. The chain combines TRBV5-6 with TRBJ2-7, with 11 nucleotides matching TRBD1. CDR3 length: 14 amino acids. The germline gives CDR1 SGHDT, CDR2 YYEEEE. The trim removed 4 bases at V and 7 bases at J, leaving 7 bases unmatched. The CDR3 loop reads CASSTGQGAGEQYF. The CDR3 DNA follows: TGTGCCAGCAGCACCGGACAGGGGGCGGGTGAGCAGTACTTC.

CDR3 loop: CSVRDRATQYF. CDR3 DNA: TGCAGCGTGCGGGACCGGGCGACCCAGTACTTC. V is TRBV29-1 and J is TRBJ2-5; maybe TRBD2 (6 bases). CDR3 length equals 11 residues. The germline V gene has CDR1 SQVTM and CDR2 ANQGSEA. V was trimmed by 6 bases and J by 7 bases, leaving 12 bases between them. Looking up the rest from reference TRBV29-1 and TRBJ2-5 gives the full variable domain: SAVISQKPSRDICQRGTSLTIQCQVDSQVTMMFWYRQQPGQSLTLIATANQGSEATYESGFVIDKFPISRPNLTFSTLTVSNMSPEDSSIYLCSVRDRATQYFGPGTRLLVL.

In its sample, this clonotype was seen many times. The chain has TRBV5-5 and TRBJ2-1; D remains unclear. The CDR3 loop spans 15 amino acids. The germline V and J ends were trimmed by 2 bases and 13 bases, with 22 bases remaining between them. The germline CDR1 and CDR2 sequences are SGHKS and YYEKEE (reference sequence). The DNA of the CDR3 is TGTGCCAGCAGCTTAAGCAAATCTTATTACAAGGGTCAGTTCTTC. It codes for CASSLSKSYYKGQFF.

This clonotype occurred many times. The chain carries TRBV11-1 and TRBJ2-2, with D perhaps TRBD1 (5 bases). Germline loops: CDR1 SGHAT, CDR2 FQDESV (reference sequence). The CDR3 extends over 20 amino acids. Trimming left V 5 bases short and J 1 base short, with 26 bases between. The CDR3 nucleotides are TGTGCCAGCAGCCCAGTGGCATCGGGTGTTGCAGGGTTGAACACCGGGGAGCTGTTTTTT. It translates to CASSPVASGVAGLNTGELFF.

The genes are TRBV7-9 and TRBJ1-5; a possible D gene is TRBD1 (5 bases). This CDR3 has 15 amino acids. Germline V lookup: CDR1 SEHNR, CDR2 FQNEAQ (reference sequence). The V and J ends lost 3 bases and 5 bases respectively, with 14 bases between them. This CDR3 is CASSLGQGGDQPQHF. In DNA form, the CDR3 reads TGTGCCAGCAGCTTGGGCCAGGGAGGCGATCAGCCCCAGCATTTT.

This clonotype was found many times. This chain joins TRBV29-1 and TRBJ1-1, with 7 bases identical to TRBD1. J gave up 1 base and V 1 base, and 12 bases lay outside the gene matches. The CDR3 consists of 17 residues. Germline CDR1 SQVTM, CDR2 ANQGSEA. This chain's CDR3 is CSVEASRTGSWNTEAFF. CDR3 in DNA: TGCAGCGTTGAAGCGTCCCGGACAGGCAGTTGGAACACTGAAGCTTTCTTT. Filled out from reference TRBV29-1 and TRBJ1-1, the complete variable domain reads SAVISQKPSRDICQRGTSLTIQCQVDSQVTMMFWYRQQPGQSLTLIATANQGSEATYESGFVIDKFPISRPNLTFSTLTVSNMSPEDSSIYLCSVEASRTGSWNTEAFFGQGTRLTVV.

CDR3 region: CASSLGAGRGYNEQFF. The CDR3 coding sequence is TGCGCCAGCAGCTTGGGGGCGGGTAGGGGGTACAATGAGCAGTTCTTC. This chain uses TRBV5-1 with TRBJ2-1, with a weak D call TRBD1 (6 bases). The CDR3 length is 16 residues. Trimming removed 0 bases from V and 4 bases from J, with 14 bases in between. CDR1 and CDR2 (germline): SGHRS, YFSETQ. Variable domain in full (rest from reference TRBV5-1 and TRBJ2-1): KAGVTQTPRYLIKTRGQQVTLSCSPISGHRSVSWYQQTPGQGLQFLFEYFSETQRNKGNFPGRFSGRQFSNSRSEMNVSTLELGDSALYLCASSLGAGRGYNEQFFGPGTRLTVL.

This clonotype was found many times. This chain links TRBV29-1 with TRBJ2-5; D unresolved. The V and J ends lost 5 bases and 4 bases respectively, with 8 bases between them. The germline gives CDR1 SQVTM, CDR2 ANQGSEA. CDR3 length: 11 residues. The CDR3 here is CSVSRVETQYF. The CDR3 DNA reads TGCAGCGTTTCCCGAGTAGAGACCCAGTACTTC. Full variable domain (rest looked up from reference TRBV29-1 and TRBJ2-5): SAVISQKPSRDICQRGTSLTIQCQVDSQVTMMFWYRQQPGQSLTLIATANQGSEATYESGFVIDKFPISRPNLTFSTLTVSNMSPEDSSIYLCSVSRVETQYFGPGTRLLVL.

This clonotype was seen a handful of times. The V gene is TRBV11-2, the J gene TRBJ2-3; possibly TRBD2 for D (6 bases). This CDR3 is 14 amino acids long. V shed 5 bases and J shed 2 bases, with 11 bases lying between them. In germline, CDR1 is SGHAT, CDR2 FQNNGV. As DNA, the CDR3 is TGTGCCAGCAGCGAGGGCGGGGTCACAGATACGCAGTATTTT. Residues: CASSEGGVTDTQYF.

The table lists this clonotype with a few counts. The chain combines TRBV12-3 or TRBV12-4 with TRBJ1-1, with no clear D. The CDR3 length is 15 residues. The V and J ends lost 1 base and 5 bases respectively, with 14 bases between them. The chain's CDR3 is CASSLGRVRWTEAFF. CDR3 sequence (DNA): TGTGCCAGCAGTTTAGGACGGGTACGGTGGACTGAAGCTTTCTTT.

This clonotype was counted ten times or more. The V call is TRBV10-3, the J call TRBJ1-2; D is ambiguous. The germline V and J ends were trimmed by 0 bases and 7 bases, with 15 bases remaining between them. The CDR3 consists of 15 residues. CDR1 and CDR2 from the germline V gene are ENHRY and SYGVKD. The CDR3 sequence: CAISESRWGVTGYTF. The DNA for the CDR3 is TGTGCCATCAGTGAGTCTAGATGGGGTGTAACTGGCTACACCTTC.

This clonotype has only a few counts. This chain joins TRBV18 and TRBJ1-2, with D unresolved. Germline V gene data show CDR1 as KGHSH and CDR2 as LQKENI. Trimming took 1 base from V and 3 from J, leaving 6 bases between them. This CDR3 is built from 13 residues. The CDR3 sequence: CASSPQADYGYTF. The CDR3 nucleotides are TGTGCCAGCTCACCACAGGCAGACTATGGCTACACCTTC.

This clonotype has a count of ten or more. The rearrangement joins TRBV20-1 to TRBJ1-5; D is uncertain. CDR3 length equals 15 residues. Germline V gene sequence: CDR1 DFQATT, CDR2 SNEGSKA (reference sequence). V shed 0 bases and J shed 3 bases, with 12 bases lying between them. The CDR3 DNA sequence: TGCAGTGCTAGAGACGGAGGAAGTTACAATCAGCCCCAGCATTTT. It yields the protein CSARDGGSYNQPQHF.

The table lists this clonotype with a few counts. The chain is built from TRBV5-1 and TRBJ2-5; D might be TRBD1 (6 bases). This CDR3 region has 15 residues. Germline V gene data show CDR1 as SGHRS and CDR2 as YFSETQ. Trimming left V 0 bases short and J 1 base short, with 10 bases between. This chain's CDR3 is CASSLAGAPQETQYF. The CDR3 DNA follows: TGCGCCAGCAGCTTGGCAGGGGCGCCCCAAGAGACCCAGTACTTC.

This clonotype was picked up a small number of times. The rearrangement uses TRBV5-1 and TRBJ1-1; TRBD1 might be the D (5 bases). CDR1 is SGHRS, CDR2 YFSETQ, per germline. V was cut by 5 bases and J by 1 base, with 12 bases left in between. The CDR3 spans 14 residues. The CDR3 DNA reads TGCGCCAGCAGTCAGACAGCACCGAACACTGAAGCTTTCTTT. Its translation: CASSQTAPNTEAFF.

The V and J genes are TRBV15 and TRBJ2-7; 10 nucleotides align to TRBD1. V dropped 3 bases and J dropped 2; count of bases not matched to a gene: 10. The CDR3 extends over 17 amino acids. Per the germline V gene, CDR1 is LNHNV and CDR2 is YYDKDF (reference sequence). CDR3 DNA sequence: TGTGCCACCAGCAGTCCCCGGGACAGGGGTTCCCCCTACGAGCAGTACTTC. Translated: CATSSPRDRGSPYEQYF. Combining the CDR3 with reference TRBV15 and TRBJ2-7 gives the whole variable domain DAMVIQNPRYQVTQFGKPVTLSCSQTLNHNVMYWYQQKSSQAPKLLFHYYDKDFNNEADTPDNFQSRRPNTSFCFLDIRSPGLGDTAMYLCATSSPRDRGSPYEQYFGPGTRLTVT.

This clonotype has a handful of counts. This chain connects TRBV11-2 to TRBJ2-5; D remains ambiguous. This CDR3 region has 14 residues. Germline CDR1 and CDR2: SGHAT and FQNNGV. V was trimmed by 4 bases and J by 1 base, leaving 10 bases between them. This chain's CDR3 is CASSSQILQETQYF. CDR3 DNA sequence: TGTGCCAGCAGCTCACAGATTCTCCAAGAGACCCAGTACTTC. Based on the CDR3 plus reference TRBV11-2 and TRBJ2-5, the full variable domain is EAGVAQSPRYKIIEKRQSVAFWCNPISGHATLYWYQQILGQGPKLLIQFQNNGVVDDSQLPKDRFSAERLKGVDSTLKIQPAKLEDSAVYLCASSSQILQETQYFGPGTRLLVL.

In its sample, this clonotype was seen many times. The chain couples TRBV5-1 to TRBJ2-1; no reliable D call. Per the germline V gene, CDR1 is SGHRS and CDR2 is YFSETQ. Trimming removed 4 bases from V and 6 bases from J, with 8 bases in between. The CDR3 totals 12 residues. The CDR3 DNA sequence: TGCGCCAGCAGCCCCCAGGCCAATGAGCAGTTCTTC. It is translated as CASSPQANEQFF.

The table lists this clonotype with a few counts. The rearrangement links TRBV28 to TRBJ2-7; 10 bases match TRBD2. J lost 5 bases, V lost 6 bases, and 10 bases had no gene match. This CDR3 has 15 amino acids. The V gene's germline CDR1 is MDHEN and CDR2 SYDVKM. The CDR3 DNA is TGTGCCAGCAGCCCGCCGGGACTAGCGTCCCACGAGCAGTACTTC. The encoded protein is CASSPPGLASHEQYF. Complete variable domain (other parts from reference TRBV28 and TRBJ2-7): DVKVTQSSRYLVKRTGEKVFLECVQDMDHENMFWYRQDPGLGLRLIYFSYDVKMKEKGDIPEGYSVSREKKERFSLILESASTNQTSMYLCASSPPGLASHEQYFGPGTRLTVT.

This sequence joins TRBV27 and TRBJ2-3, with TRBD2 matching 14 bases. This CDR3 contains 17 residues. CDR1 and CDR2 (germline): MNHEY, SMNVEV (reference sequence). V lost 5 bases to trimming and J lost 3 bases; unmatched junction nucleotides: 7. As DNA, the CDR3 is TGTGCCAGCAGTCCACGGGGACTAGCGGGAGAGACAGATACGCAGTATTTT. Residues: CASSPRGLAGETDTQYF.

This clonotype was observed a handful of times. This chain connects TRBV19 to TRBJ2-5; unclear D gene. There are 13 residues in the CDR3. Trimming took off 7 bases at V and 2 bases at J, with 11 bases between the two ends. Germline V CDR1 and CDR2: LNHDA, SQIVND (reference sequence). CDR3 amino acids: CASKSHLQETQYF. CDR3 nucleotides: TGTGCCAGTAAGAGTCACCTACAAGAGACCCAGTACTTC.

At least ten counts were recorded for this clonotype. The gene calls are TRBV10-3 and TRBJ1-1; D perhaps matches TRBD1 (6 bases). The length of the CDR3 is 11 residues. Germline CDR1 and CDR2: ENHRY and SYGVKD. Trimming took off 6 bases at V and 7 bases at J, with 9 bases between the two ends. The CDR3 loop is CAIRDSVEAFF. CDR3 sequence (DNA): TGTGCCATCAGGGACAGTGTTGAAGCTTTCTTT.

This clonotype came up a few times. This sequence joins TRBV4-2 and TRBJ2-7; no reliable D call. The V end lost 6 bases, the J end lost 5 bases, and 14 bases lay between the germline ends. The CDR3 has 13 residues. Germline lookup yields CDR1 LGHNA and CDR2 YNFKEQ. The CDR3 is CASSRKVTDEQYF. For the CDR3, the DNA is TGTGCCAGCAGTCGTAAGGTAACGGACGAGCAGTACTTC.

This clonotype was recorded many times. CDR3 nucleotides: TGTGCCAGTAGTGGGGGTTTTAGCACAGATACGCAGTATTTT. This gives the protein CASSGGFSTDTQYF. The V gene is TRBV19, the J gene TRBJ2-3; D tentatively fits TRBD1 or TRBD2 (5 bases each). V lost 5 bases and J 0 bases, leaving 9 bases between the germline ends. Germline assignment: CDR1 LNHDA and CDR2 SQIVND (reference sequence). The CDR3 runs 14 residues.

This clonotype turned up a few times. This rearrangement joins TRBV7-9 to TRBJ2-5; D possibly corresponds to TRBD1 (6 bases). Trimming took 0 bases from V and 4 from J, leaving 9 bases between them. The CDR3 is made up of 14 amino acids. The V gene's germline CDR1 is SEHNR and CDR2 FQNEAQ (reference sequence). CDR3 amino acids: CASSLAGTRETQYF. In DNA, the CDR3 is TGTGCCAGCAGCTTAGCCGGGACAAGAGAGACCCAGTACTTC.

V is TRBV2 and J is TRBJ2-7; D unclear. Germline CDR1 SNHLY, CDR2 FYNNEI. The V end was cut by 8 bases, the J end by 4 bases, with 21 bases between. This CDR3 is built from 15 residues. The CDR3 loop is CASFWPRYAAYEQYF. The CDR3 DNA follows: TGTGCCAGCTTCTGGCCCCGGTACGCCGCGTACGAGCAGTACTTC.